Below, 6 T cell receptor beta chains from the same sample are listed, as sequenced in a study of cytomegalovirus exposure and HLA in healthy donors. The PCR used 60 Vbeta and 13 Jbeta primers. The table came from immunoSEQ multiplex PCR; TCRdb's copy has only in-frame clones and leaves some out. The sample lists approximately 61,000 clones; 75% to 85% were seen once. The sequencing sample was made of PBMCs. These receptors all come from a man aged 45 to 65 in good health and CMV-seropositive.

The chain is built from TRBV18 and TRBJ1-1; 9 nucleotides agree with TRBD1. Germline V gene sequence: CDR1 KGHSH, CDR2 LQKENI. J was trimmed by 10 bases and V by 0 bases; bases with no gene match: 9. This CDR3 region has 15 residues. The CDR3 loop is CASSPPNRDRVAAFF. CDR3 DNA: TGTGCCAGCTCACCACCTAATAGGGACAGGGTTGCAGCTTTCTTT.

As concerns this clone: Mismatch with germline at one junction end may stem from a read error. The chain uses TRBV7-9 and TRBJ1-1; TRBD1 agrees at 9 bases. The CDR3 length is 15 residues. CDR1 is SEHNR and CDR2 is FQNEAQ in the germline V gene (reference sequence). CDR3 nucleotide sequence: TGTTCCAGCAGCTTAGTGGGACAGGGACGCACTGAAGCTTTCTTT. Residues: CSSSLVGQGRTEAFF.

The chain is built from TRBV7-3 and TRBJ2-5; 12 bases fit TRBD2. The CDR3 extends over 16 amino acids. V dropped 5 bases and J dropped 1; count of bases not matched to a gene: 5. The germline V gene encodes CDR1 SGHTA and CDR2 FQGTGA. This CDR3 is CASSPGLAGIQETQYF. CDR3 coding DNA: TGTGCCAGCAGCCCCGGACTAGCGGGGATCCAAGAGACCCAGTACTTC.

This clone appeared once. The chain combines TRBV5-1 with TRBJ2-7; 10 bases match TRBD1. The V and J ends lost 3 bases and 6 bases, in that order; junction bases with no gene match: 6. This CDR3 is 14 amino acids long. CDR1 is SGHRS and CDR2 is YFSETQ in the germline V gene. CDR3 region: CASSSRQGAGEQYF. CDR3 nucleotide sequence: TGCGCCAGCAGCTCACGACAGGGGGCAGGCGAGCAGTACTTC.

CDR3 DNA: TGTGCCTGGAGGGGGGGGGCAAGCAATCAGCCCCAGCATTTT. Its translation is CAWRGGASNQPQHF. V usage is TRBV30 and J usage is TRBJ1-5; D may be TRBD1 (6 bases). Germline loops: CDR1 GTSNPN, CDR2 SVGIG (reference sequence). The CDR3 length is 14 residues. Trimming took 3 bases from V and 1 from J, leaving 10 bases between them.

This clone was found a few times. This chain joins TRBV19 and TRBJ2-7; a possible D gene is TRBD1 (5 bases). Trimming shortened V by 4 bases and J by 3 bases, and 10 bases separated the two germline ends. The CDR3 is 13 amino acids. Germline V lookup: CDR1 LNHDA, CDR2 SQIVND (reference sequence). CDR3 sequence: CASSTIQGYEQYF. CDR3 DNA: TGTGCCAGTAGTACCATTCAGGGCTACGAGCAGTACTTC.